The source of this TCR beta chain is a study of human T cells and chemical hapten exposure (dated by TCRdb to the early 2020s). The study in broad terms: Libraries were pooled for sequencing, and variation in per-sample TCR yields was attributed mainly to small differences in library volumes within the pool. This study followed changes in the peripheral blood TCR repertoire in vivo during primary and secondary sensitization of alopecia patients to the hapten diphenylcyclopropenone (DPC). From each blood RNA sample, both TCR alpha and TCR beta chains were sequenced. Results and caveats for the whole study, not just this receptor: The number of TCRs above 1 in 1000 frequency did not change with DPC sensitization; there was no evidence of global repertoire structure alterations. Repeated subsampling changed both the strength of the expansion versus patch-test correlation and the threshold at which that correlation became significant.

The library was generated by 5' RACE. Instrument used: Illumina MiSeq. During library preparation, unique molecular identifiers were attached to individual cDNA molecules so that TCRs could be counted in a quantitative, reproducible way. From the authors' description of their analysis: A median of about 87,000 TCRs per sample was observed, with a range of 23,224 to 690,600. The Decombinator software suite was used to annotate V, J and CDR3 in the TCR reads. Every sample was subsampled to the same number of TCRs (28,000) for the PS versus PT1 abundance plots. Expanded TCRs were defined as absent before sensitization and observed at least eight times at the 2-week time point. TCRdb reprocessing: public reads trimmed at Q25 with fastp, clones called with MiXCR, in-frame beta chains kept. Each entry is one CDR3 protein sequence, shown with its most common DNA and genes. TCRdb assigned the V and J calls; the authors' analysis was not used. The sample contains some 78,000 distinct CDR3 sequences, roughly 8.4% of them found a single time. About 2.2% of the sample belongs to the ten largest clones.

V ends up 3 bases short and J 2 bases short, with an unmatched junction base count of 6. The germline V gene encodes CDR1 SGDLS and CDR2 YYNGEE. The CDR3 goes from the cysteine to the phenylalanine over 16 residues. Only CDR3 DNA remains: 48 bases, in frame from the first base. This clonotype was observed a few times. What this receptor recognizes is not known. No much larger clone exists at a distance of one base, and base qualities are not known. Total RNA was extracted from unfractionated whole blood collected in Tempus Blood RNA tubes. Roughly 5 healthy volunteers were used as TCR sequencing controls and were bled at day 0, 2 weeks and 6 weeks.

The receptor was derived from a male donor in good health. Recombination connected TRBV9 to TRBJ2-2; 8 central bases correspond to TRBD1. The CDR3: CASSAGTGSNTGELFF. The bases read TGTGCCAGCAGCGCCGGGACAGGTTCTAACACCGGGGAGCTGTTTTTT. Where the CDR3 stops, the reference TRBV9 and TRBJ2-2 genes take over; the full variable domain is DSGVTQTPKHLITATGQRVTLRCSPRSGDLSVYWYQQSLDQGLQFLIQYYNGEERAKGNILERFSAQQFPDLHSELNLSSLELGDSALYFCASSAGTGSNTGELFFGEGSRLTVL.